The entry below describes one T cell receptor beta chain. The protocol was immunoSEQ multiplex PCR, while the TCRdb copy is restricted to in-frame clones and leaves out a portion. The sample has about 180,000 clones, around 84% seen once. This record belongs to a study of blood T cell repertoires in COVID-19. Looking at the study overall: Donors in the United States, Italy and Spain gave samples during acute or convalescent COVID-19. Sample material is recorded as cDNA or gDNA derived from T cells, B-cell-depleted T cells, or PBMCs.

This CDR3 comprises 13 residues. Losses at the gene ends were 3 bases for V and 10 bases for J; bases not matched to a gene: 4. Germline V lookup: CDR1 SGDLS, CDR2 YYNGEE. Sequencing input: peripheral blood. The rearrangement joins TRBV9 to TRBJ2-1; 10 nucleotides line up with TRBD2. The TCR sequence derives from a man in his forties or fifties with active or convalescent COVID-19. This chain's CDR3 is CASSAVLAGEQFF. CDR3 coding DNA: TGTGCCAGCAGCGCCGTACTAGCGGGAGAGCAGTTCTTC. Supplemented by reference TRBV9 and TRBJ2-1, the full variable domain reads DSGVTQTPKHLITATGQRVTLRCSPRSGDLSVYWYQQSLDQGLQFLIQYYNGEERAKGNILERFSAQQFPDLHSELNLSSLELGDSALYFCASSAVLAGEQFFGPGTRLTVL.